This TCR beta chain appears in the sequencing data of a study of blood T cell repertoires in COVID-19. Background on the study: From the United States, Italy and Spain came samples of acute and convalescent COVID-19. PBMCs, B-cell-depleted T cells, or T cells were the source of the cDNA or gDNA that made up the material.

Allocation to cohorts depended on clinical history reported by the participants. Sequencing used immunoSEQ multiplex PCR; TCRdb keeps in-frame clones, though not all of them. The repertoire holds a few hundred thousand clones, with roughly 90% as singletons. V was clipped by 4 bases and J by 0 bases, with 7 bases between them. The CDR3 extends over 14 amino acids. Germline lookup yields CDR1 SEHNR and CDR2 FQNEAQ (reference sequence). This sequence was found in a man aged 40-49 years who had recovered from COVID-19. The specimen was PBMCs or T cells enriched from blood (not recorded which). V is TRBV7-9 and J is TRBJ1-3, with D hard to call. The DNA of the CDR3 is TGTGCCAGCAGCTACCGGAGCTCTGGAAACACCATATATTTT. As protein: CASSYRSSGNTIYF. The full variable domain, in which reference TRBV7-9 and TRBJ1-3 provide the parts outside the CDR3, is DTGVSQNPRHKITKRGQNVTFRCDPISEHNRLYWYRQTLGQGPEFLTYFQNEAQLEKSRLLSDRFSAERPKGSFSTLEIQRTEQGDSAMYLCASSYRSSGNTIYFGEGSWLTVV.